This entry lists 11 T cell receptor beta chains sequenced from one sample in a study of cytomegalovirus exposure and HLA in healthy donors. Vbeta (60) and Jbeta (13) primers were used in the PCR. The assay was immunoSEQ multiplex PCR, and TCRdb's table has in-frame clones only and misses some. The sample holds approximately 210,000 clones, 80% to 85% seen once. The sample comprised PBMCs. These receptors were collected from a woman aged 40 to 49 in good health and CMV-seronegative.

J is TRBJ2-7 and V is TRBV5-4; 10 bases line up with TRBD1. The CDR3 length is 15 residues. Germline loops: CDR1 SGHNT, CDR2 YYREEE (reference sequence). The junction had 6 bases not matched to a gene; V was cut back by 4 bases and J by 2 bases. DNA for the CDR3: TGTGCCAGCAGCCCGGATGGGACAGGGGCCTACGAGCAGTACTTC. Translated, it gives CASSPDGTGAYEQYF.

V usage is TRBV4-2 and J usage is TRBJ2-3; 12 bases match TRBD2. CDR1 LGHNA and CDR2 YNFKEQ come from the germline V gene. With 0 bases clipped from V and 5 bases from J, the junction kept 9 bases outside the gene matches. The CDR3 runs to 18 residues. The chain's CDR3 is CASSQDQLAGGLGDTQYF. Here the CDR3 DNA reads TGTGCCAGCAGCCAAGACCAACTAGCGGGAGGCTTGGGAGATACGCAGTATTTT.

A few counts support this clone. The rearrangement uses TRBV9 and TRBJ2-3; D may be TRBD1 (5 bases). Germline V gives CDR1 SGDLS, CDR2 YYNGEE. Trimming took off 0 bases at V and 7 bases at J, with 15 bases between the two ends. The length of the CDR3 is 15 residues. CDR3 loop: CASSVGSRGPNTQYF. CDR3 sequence (DNA): TGTGCCAGCAGCGTAGGGAGTAGGGGCCCCAATACGCAGTATTTT. The full variable domain, with the rest looked up from reference TRBV9 and TRBJ2-3, is DSGVTQTPKHLITATGQRVTLRCSPRSGDLSVYWYQQSLDQGLQFLIQYYNGEERAKGNILERFSAQQFPDLHSELNLSSLELGDSALYFCASSVGSRGPNTQYFGPGTRLTVL.

In its sample, this clone was seen a few times. The rearrangement joins TRBV5-4 to TRBJ1-5; D remains unclear. Germline-derived CDR1 and CDR2 are SGHNT and YYREEE (reference sequence). V shed 2 bases and J shed 4 bases, with 13 bases lying between them. The CDR3 is made up of 15 amino acids. CDR3 loop: CASSFDPGINQPQHF. CDR3 nucleotide sequence: TGTGCCAGCAGCTTTGATCCCGGGATTAATCAGCCCCAGCATTTT.

In its sample, this clone was seen once. V is TRBV11-2 and J is TRBJ2-1; TRBD1 aligns across 11 bases. The junction had 4 bases not matched to a gene; V was cut back by 6 bases and J by 3 bases. The CDR3 loop spans 15 amino acids. CDR1 and CDR2 from the germline V gene are SGHAT and FQNNGV. CDR3 DNA: TGTGCCAGCAGGACGGGACAGGGGGACTACAATGAGCAGTTCTTC. Translated, it gives CASRTGQGDYNEQFF.

V and J are TRBV7-2 and TRBJ1-2, with D possibly TRBD1 on 5 matching bases. From germline, CDR1 is SGHTA and CDR2 FQGNSA. Trimming took off 5 bases at V and 7 bases at J, with 17 bases between the two ends. The CDR3 consists of 14 residues. The CDR3, as DNA: TGTGCCAGCAGCCCCCGTTCTAATCAGGGTGGCTACACCTTC. Residues: CASSPRSNQGGYTF.

The count of this clone is one. The chain has TRBV9 and TRBJ2-2, with unresolved D. Deletions cut 3 bases from V and 0 bases from J, with 3 bases between. This CDR3 is built from 13 residues. Germline CDR1 is SGDLS and CDR2 is YYNGEE. The CDR3 DNA reads as TGTGCCAGCAGCGCGGCGAACACCGGGGAGCTGTTTTTT. Residues: CASSAANTGELFF.

The V and J genes are TRBV5-1 and TRBJ2-3; D gene unclear. CDR1 and CDR2 from the germline V gene are SGHRS and YFSETQ. The length of the CDR3 is 13 residues. V gave up 0 bases and J gave up 5 bases, with 7 bases separating them. The CDR3 sequence is CASSLEYGDTQYF. The CDR3, as DNA: TGCGCCAGCAGCTTGGAGTACGGAGATACGCAGTATTTT. Variable domain in full (rest from reference TRBV5-1 and TRBJ2-3): KAGVTQTPRYLIKTRGQQVTLSCSPISGHRSVSWYQQTPGQGLQFLFEYFSETQRNKGNFPGRFSGRQFSNSRSEMNVSTLELGDSALYLCASSLEYGDTQYFGPGTRLTVL.

The chain combines TRBV9 with TRBJ2-1; tentatively, D is TRBD2 (5 bases). The CDR3 spans 16 residues. The germline V gene has CDR1 SGDLS and CDR2 YYNGEE. V gave up 0 bases and J gave up 2 bases, with 12 bases separating them. The CDR3 reads CASSVGNGEPYNEQFF. In DNA, the CDR3 is TGTGCCAGCAGCGTAGGAAATGGGGAGCCCTACAATGAGCAGTTCTTC. The full variable domain, with the rest looked up from reference TRBV9 and TRBJ2-1, is DSGVTQTPKHLITATGQRVTLRCSPRSGDLSVYWYQQSLDQGLQFLIQYYNGEERAKGNILERFSAQQFPDLHSELNLSSLELGDSALYFCASSVGNGEPYNEQFFGPGTRLTVL.

The V and J genes are TRBV5-1 and TRBJ2-2, with TRBD1 matching over 8 bases. Germline CDR1 and CDR2: SGHRS and YFSETQ. The CDR3 covers 14 residues. Trimming took 7 bases from V and 2 from J; bases not matched to a gene: 4. The CDR3 sequence: CASGDRPNTGELFF. CDR3 sequence (DNA): TGCGCCAGCGGGGACAGGCCAAACACCGGGGAGCTGTTTTTT.

The genes are TRBV5-4 and TRBJ2-3; D may be TRBD2 (7 bases). Trimming removed 4 bases from V and 1 base from J, with 16 bases in between. The germline V gene encodes CDR1 SGHNT and CDR2 YYREEE (reference sequence). CDR3 length equals 16 residues. The CDR3 region has the DNA TGTGCCAGCAGCCCTAGGGGGGGCTGGGGCACAGATACGCAGTATTTT. It is translated as CASSPRGGWGTDTQYF.